The 27 T cell receptor beta chains below come from one sample, sequenced in a study of breast tumors, draining lymph nodes, adjacent tissues. Breast cancer patients provided tissue from their axillary draining lymph nodes. MiXCR, applied by TCRdb to the multiplex PCR reads, yields one record per CDR3 protein. The sample has roughly 260,000 distinct CDR3 sequences; over 30% are singletons. The sequencing sample was made of axillary lymph node tissue. These receptor sequences come from a female donor with breast cancer. Some clones in this sample may be carry-over from other donors' samples.

This clonotype was observed a few times. Being one base from a much bigger clone, this may be a read error. The chain has TRBV20-1 and TRBJ2-5, with 11 bases aligning to TRBD1. CDR1 is DFQATT, CDR2 SNEGSKA, per germline (reference sequence). This CDR3 has 16 amino acids. CDR3 residues: CSAPGQGAILGEAQYF. As DNA, the CDR3 is TGCAGTGCCCCAGGACAGGGGGCGATTTTGGGAGAGGCCCAGTACTTC.

This clonotype came up many times. In DNA, the CDR3 is TGTGCCAGTAGTATGGGGGGCACCGACGGGGGCTACACCTTC. It codes for CASSMGGTDGGYTF. This sequence joins TRBV19 and TRBJ1-2; a possible D gene is TRBD1 (6 bases). CDR1 and CDR2 from the germline V gene are LNHDA and SQIVND (reference sequence). The CDR3 length is 14 residues. V was shortened by 3 bases and J by 8 bases, with 16 bases between the two germline ends.

This clonotype was seen at least ten times. This sequence joins TRBV18 and TRBJ1-4; D not resolved. The CDR3 length is 11 residues. From germline, CDR1 is KGHSH and CDR2 LQKENI. V lost 4 bases and J lost 8, with 5 bases in between. The DNA of the CDR3 is TGTGCCAGCTCACGCGCAGAAAAACTGTTTTTT. Amino acids: CASSRAEKLFF.

This clonotype has a count of ten or more. The chain carries TRBV11-1 and TRBJ2-1; 12 bases fit TRBD2. The V gene end was trimmed by 5 bases and the J gene end by 4 bases; junction bases not matched to a gene: 3. Germline V gives CDR1 SGHAT, CDR2 FQDESV (reference sequence). There are 15 residues in the CDR3. CDR3 region: CASSPSGRVYNEQFF. The CDR3, as DNA: TGTGCCAGCAGCCCTAGCGGGAGGGTTTACAATGAGCAGTTCTTC. Based on the CDR3 plus reference TRBV11-1 and TRBJ2-1, the full variable domain is EAEVAQSPRYKITEKSQAVAFWCDPISGHATLYWYRQILGQGPELLVQFQDESVVDDSQLPKDRFSAERLKGVDSTLKIQPAELGDSAMYLCASSPSGRVYNEQFFGPGTRLTVL.

This clonotype was seen ten or more times. J is TRBJ1-2 and V is TRBV20-1, with unresolved D. This CDR3 has 15 amino acids. V was cut by 0 bases and J by 4 bases, with 15 bases left in between. Germline-derived CDR1 and CDR2 are DFQATT and SNEGSKA (reference sequence). The CDR3 bases are TGCAGTGCTAGAGACCACCGCTCAGTTAGCTATGGCTACACCTTC. Its translation: CSARDHRSVSYGYTF.

This clonotype was counted many times. The rearrangement links TRBV12-3 or TRBV12-4 to TRBJ2-5; D is undetermined. With 6 bases removed from V and 5 bases from J, the gap between germline ends came to 13 bases. CDR3 size: 13 residues. The CDR3 region is CASSQVAVETQYF. The CDR3 DNA sequence: TGTGCCAGCAGCCAAGTCGCTGTTGAGACCCAGTACTTC.

The gene calls are TRBV4-1 and TRBJ1-5; no reliable D call. CDR3 length: 14 amino acids. Germline V gene data show CDR1 as MGHRA and CDR2 as YSYEKL. Trimming stripped 1 base from V and 11 bases from J, with 15 bases between. CDR3 in amino acids: CASSQASQQETQHF. The CDR3 coding sequence is TGCGCCAGCAGCCAAGCCTCCCAGCAAGAGACCCAGCATTTT.

The rearrangement joins TRBV28 to TRBJ1-2; D uncertain. This CDR3 contains 13 residues. V was clipped by 1 base and J by 7 bases, with 10 bases between them. Looked up from germline, CDR1 is MDHEN and CDR2 is SYDVKM. As DNA, the CDR3 is TGTGCCAGCAGTTTATTCCGCGACGGTGGCTACACCTTC. As protein: CASSLFRDGGYTF.

This clonotype was found many times. V and J are TRBV18 and TRBJ2-5; D is perhaps TRBD1 (6 bases). In germline, CDR1 is KGHSH, CDR2 LQKENI. The CDR3 runs to 14 residues. With 4 bases removed from V and 2 bases from J, the gap between germline ends came to 11 bases. In DNA form, the CDR3 reads TGTGCCAGCTCACTACGACAGGATCAAGAGACCCAGTACTTC. Residues: CASSLRQDQETQYF.

This clonotype was detected ten times or more. V usage is TRBV6-6 and J usage is TRBJ2-7, with 8 bases fitting TRBD2. The J segment lost 5 bases and the V segment lost 4 bases, leaving 16 bases of the junction unmatched. There are 17 residues in the CDR3. Looked up from germline, CDR1 is MNHNY and CDR2 is SVGAGI (reference sequence). In DNA, the CDR3 is TGTGCCAGCAGTTCACTCCCACGTGGAGCGGGAGTCGACGAGCAGTACTTC. Translated, it gives CASSSLPRGAGVDEQYF.

A note on this clonotype: It may be a read error: a sequence one base away is much more abundant. The chain joins TRBV11-1 to TRBJ1-3; D possibly corresponds to TRBD1 (6 bases). The CDR3 covers 14 residues. Germline loops: CDR1 SGHAT, CDR2 FQDESV (reference sequence). The chain's CDR3 is CASSVGGSANTIYF. The CDR3 coding sequence is TGTGCCAGCAGCGTTGGGGGCTCTGCAAACACCATATATTTT.

This clonotype was picked up many times. The J gene is TRBJ2-5, the V gene TRBV9, with TRBD2 as a possible D gene (7 bases). Germline lookup yields CDR1 SGDLS and CDR2 YYNGEE. Trimming left V 3 bases short and J 5 bases short, with 17 bases between. The CDR3 totals 15 residues. In nucleotides, the CDR3 is TGTGCCAGCAGCGGAGGGGGGGGTCTTGATGAGACCCAGTACTTC. It is translated as CASSGGGGLDETQYF.

This chain connects TRBV5-6 to TRBJ1-1; D is uncertain. The V end lost 2 bases, the J end lost 0 bases, and 11 bases lay between the germline ends. The CDR3 is 15 amino acids. From germline, CDR1 is SGHDT and CDR2 YYEEEE. CDR3 nucleotide sequence: TGTGCCAGCAGCTTATTGGCCCGATTGAACACTGAAGCTTTCTTT. It yields the protein CASSLLARLNTEAFF.

About this clonotype: It may be a read error: a sequence one base away is much more abundant. J is TRBJ2-1 and V is TRBV5-1; 7 bases agree with TRBD2. The CDR3 runs to 16 residues. J gave up 15 bases and V 5 bases, and 23 bases lay outside the gene matches. In germline, CDR1 is SGHRS, CDR2 YFSETQ. The CDR3 loop is CASRPATRGEGTMMFF. For the CDR3, the DNA is TGCGCCAGCAGGCCCGCCACAAGGGGCGAGGGGACTATGATGTTCTTC.

The sample holds many counts of this clonotype. The chain recombines TRBV20-1 with TRBJ2-1, with 11 positions matching TRBD2. CDR1 and CDR2 (germline): DFQATT, SNEGSKA (reference sequence). CDR3 size: 15 residues. V gave up 4 bases and J gave up 8 bases; unmatched junction bases: 10. The CDR3 DNA reads TGCAGTGCTAAGACTAGCGGGGTCGCGGTCGATGAGCAGTTCTTC. This codes for CSAKTSGVAVDEQFF.

This clonotype was detected many times. This chain connects TRBV11-3 to TRBJ2-1; D possibly uses TRBD1 or TRBD2 (5 bases each). The CDR3 sequence is 13 residues long. V dropped 1 base and J dropped 7 bases, with 8 bases sitting between them. Germline assignment: CDR1 SGHNT and CDR2 YENEEA. DNA of the CDR3: TGTGCCAGCAGCTTAGCGGGACCAAATGAGCAGTTCTTC. This gives the protein CASSLAGPNEQFF. Full variable domain (missing parts from reference TRBV11-3 and TRBJ2-1): EAGVVQSPRYKIIEKKQPVAFWCNPISGHNTLYWYLQNLGQGPELLIRYENEEAVDDSQLPKDRFSAERLKGVDSTLKIQPAELGDSAVYLCASSLAGPNEQFFGPGTRLTVL.

This clonotype was counted many times. The CDR3 protein is CASSLQRTGGYGYTF. CDR3 in DNA: TGTGCCAGCAGCTTACAAAGGACAGGGGGCTATGGCTACACCTTC. The chain couples TRBV11-2 to TRBJ1-2, with 10 bases matching TRBD1. J gave up 4 bases and V 2 bases, and 4 bases lay outside the gene matches. Germline V gene data show CDR1 as SGHAT and CDR2 as FQNNGV. The CDR3 consists of 15 residues.

In this sample, this clonotype turned up many times. This chain uses TRBV5-1 with TRBJ2-7; 11 bases match TRBD2. Germline trimming cut 4 bases from V and 6 bases from J; bases unmatched to any gene: 18. Germline V gives CDR1 SGHRS, CDR2 YFSETQ. The CDR3 totals 18 residues. The CDR3 reads CASSREGTSGGGSSEQYF. In DNA form, the CDR3 reads TGCGCCAGCAGCCGGGAAGGGACTAGCGGAGGGGGTTCCAGCGAGCAGTACTTC.

This clonotype was recorded at least ten times. The chain recombines TRBV20-1 with TRBJ2-2; D may be TRBD1 (6 bases). CDR1 is DFQATT and CDR2 is SNEGSKA in the germline V gene (reference sequence). V lost 6 bases and J lost 4, with 12 bases in between. This CDR3 comprises 13 residues. CDR3 protein: CSAPTQGTGELFF. Here the CDR3 DNA reads TGCAGTGCCCCAACACAGGGCACCGGGGAGCTGTTTTTT.

Only a few counts were recorded for this clonotype. The chain couples TRBV9 to TRBJ2-4; 7 nucleotides line up with TRBD1. V lost 3 bases, J lost 4 bases, and 4 bases stayed unmatched. Germline CDR1 SGDLS, CDR2 YYNGEE. This CDR3 spans 14 amino acids. The CDR3 sequence is CASSARGQKNIQYF. CDR3 coding DNA: TGTGCCAGCAGCGCGAGGGGACAGAAAAACATTCAGTACTTC.

This clonotype was recorded many times. The chain uses TRBV10-1 and TRBJ2-3; TRBD2 aligns across 7 bases. The junction had 1 base not matched to a gene; V was cut back by 4 bases and J by 0 bases. The CDR3 sequence is 14 residues long. The V gene's germline CDR1 is WNHNN and CDR2 SYGVQD (reference sequence). The CDR3 loop is CASSASGSTDTQYF. CDR3 nucleotide sequence: TGCGCCAGCAGTGCTAGCGGCAGCACAGATACGCAGTATTTT.

This chain connects TRBV12-3 or TRBV12-4 to TRBJ1-2; D unclear. The CDR3 length is 14 residues. The V end was cut by 6 bases, the J end by 4 bases, with 15 bases between. The DNA of the CDR3 is TGTGCCAGCAGGTGGACTAGCGGGAGCTATGGCTACACCTTC. It encodes CASRWTSGSYGYTF.

This clonotype showed up just once. The chain is built from TRBV29-1 and TRBJ2-2, with 12 bases aligning to TRBD2. With V trimmed by 7 bases and J by 7 bases, 10 bases remained unmatched. Germline CDR1 is SQVTM and CDR2 is ANQGSEA. This CDR3 spans 15 amino acids. The CDR3 DNA reads as TGCAGCGCCCTACTAGCGGGAGGTGACCACGGGGAGCTGTTTTTT. Translation gives CSALLAGGDHGELFF.

This clonotype showed up many times. The V gene is TRBV5-6, the J gene TRBJ2-5; D is perhaps TRBD2 (5 bases). Per germline, CDR1 SGHDT and CDR2 YYEEEE. Trimming pared 3 bases from V and 9 bases from J, leaving 18 bases between. The CDR3 has 14 amino acids. The CDR3 DNA follows: TGTGCCAGCAGCTGGATTAGCGCCTCCGGGGCCCAGTACTTC. Protein sequence: CASSWISASGAQYF.

This clonotype was recorded once. This chain uses TRBV20-1 with TRBJ2-3; possibly TRBD2 for D (6 bases). Looked up from germline, CDR1 is DFQATT and CDR2 is SNEGSKA (reference sequence). CDR3 size: 12 residues. CDR3 bases: TGCAGCGCTGCGAAGGAGGGGTATGAGCAGTATTTT. Its translation: CSAAKEGYEQYF.

V usage is TRBV3-1 and J usage is TRBJ2-2, with TRBD1 as a possible D gene (5 bases). The V end lost 1 base, the J end lost 9 bases, and 18 bases lay between the germline ends. Germline CDR1 LGHDT, CDR2 YNNKEL (reference sequence). The CDR3 loop spans 16 amino acids. DNA for the CDR3: TGTGCCAGCAGCCAAGCCGGGCAGGGAAGGATTCGGGAGCTGTTTTTT. Translation: CASSQAGQGRIRELFF.

Many counts were recorded for this clonotype. This chain uses TRBV6-6 with TRBJ2-7, with D maybe TRBD2 (5 bases). The germline CDR1 and CDR2 sequences are MNHNY and SVGAGI (reference sequence). The CDR3 extends over 12 amino acids. V was pared by 6 bases and J by 5 bases, with 11 bases between. The CDR3 sequence: CASRKEVHEQYF. As DNA, the CDR3 is TGTGCCAGCAGAAAGGAGGTCCACGAGCAGTACTTC.